This T cell receptor beta chain was identified in a study of blood T cell repertoires in COVID-19. About the research overall: The samples span acute and convalescent COVID-19 from the United States, Italy and Spain. PBMCs, B-cell-depleted T cells, or T cells were the source of the cDNA or gDNA that made up the material.

How the authors handled the data: Nucleated cell counts were estimated from reference gene primer amplification. Profiling relied on immunoSEQ multiplex PCR, and the TCRdb table lists in-frame clones only, not all of them. V, J and clone size are those of that table, while D and trimming were read from the DNA. The sample holds about 180,000 clones, roughly 87% seen once. This clone was picked up a small number of times. After removal of 4 bases from V and 3 bases from J, the junction contained 7 bases not matched to a gene. The CDR3 has 17 amino acids. Looked up from germline, CDR1 is SGHNT and CDR2 is YYREEE (reference sequence).

V and J are TRBV5-4 and TRBJ1-6, with 10 bases fitting TRBD1. Sample: peripheral blood. This TCR was sampled from a man aged 18 to 30 who had recovered from COVID-19. CDR3 in amino acids: CASSPRTGGSYNSPLHF. CDR3 sequence (DNA): TGTGCCAGCAGCCCCCGGACAGGGGGTAGCTATAATTCACCCCTCCACTTT. The full variable domain, completed using reference TRBV5-4 and TRBJ1-6, is ETGVTQSPTHLIKTRGQQVTLRCSSQSGHNTVSWYQQALGQGPQFIFQYYREEENGRGNFPPRFSGLQFPNYSSELNVNALELDDSALYLCASSPRTGGSYNSPLHFGNGTRLTVT.